The next 11 T cell receptor beta chains were all read from a single sample in a study of CD8+CD57+ T cells in acquired aplastic anemia. It was genomic DNA that served as the template for profiling TCR beta VDJ and CDR3. TCRdb re-derived calls from the reads in MiXCR, one entry per CDR3 protein. The sample holds under 200,000 distinct CDR3 sequences; about 48% are singletons and the top ten take roughly 30%. It was patients with CD8+CD57+ cell expansion by flow cytometry who were chosen for sequencing. Source material: sorted CD4+, CD8+, or CD8+CD57+ T cells (not recorded which) from PBMCs. The receptors come from a human donor with aplastic anemia.

This chain uses TRBV29-1 with TRBJ1-3; 9 bases line up with TRBD1. V gave up 8 bases and J gave up 0 bases; unmatched junction bases: 11. The germline V gene encodes CDR1 SQVTM and CDR2 ANQGSEA. The CDR3 has 16 amino acids. The CDR3 sequence: CSSTGQGLDSGNTIYF. The CDR3 coding sequence is TGCAGCAGTACGGGACAGGGCTTAGACTCTGGAAACACCATATATTTT.

The V call is TRBV7-9, the J call TRBJ1-1; tentatively, D is TRBD1 (5 bases). V shed 5 bases and J shed 2 bases, with 9 bases lying between them. The CDR3 has 13 amino acids. Germline V gene sequence: CDR1 SEHNR, CDR2 FQNEAQ (reference sequence). The CDR3 is CASSVQGNTEAFF. The CDR3 DNA reads TGTGCCAGCAGCGTCCAGGGTAACACTGAAGCTTTCTTT.

V gene TRBV7-9 combines with J gene TRBJ2-7, with 9 bases aligning to TRBD2. This CDR3 has 14 residues. Germline assignment: CDR1 SEHNR and CDR2 FQNEAQ (reference sequence). V gave up 7 bases and J gave up 2 bases; unmatched junction bases: 6. CDR3 nucleotide sequence: TGTGCCAGCACCTCGCGGACTAGCGCCTACGAGCAGTACTTC. Translated, it gives CASTSRTSAYEQYF.

This sequence joins TRBV7-2 and TRBJ1-2; tentatively, D is TRBD1 (6 bases). The CDR3 covers 15 residues. Trimming removed 3 bases at V and 8 bases at J, with 19 bases between. Germline V CDR1 and CDR2: SGHTA, FQGNSA. CDR3 bases: TGTGCCAGCAGCTTGGGGGCCTTAGAAACCGCCGGCTACACCTTC. It is translated as CASSLGALETAGYTF.

This clonotype was picked up many times. The chain employs TRBV19 and TRBJ1-2, with 8 nucleotides matching TRBD1. Trimming took 10 bases from V and 6 from J; bases not matched to a gene: 7. CDR1 and CDR2 (germline): LNHDA, SQIVND (reference sequence). The CDR3 covers 12 residues. The CDR3 sequence is CATQTGVDGYTF. The CDR3 nucleotides are TGTGCCACTCAGACAGGGGTGGATGGCTACACCTTC.

This clonotype was counted ten times or more. The chain carries TRBV7-9 and TRBJ2-1; D gene unclear. This CDR3 spans 13 amino acids. Trimming cost V 3 bases and J 12 bases, with 15 bases left between them. The germline gives CDR1 SEHNR, CDR2 FQNEAQ (reference sequence). The CDR3 DNA reads TGTGCCAGCAGCTTCCCTAGTGACGAAGGGCAGTTCTTC. It yields the protein CASSFPSDEGQFF.

J is TRBJ2-6 and V is TRBV12-3 or TRBV12-4, with D hard to call. The CDR3 runs 14 residues. The V end was cut by 6 bases, the J end by 3 bases, with 9 bases between. CDR3 DNA sequence: TGTGCCAGCAGCCACCTTGGTGGGGCCAACGTCCTGACTTTC. Amino acids: CASSHLGGANVLTF.

As to this clonotype: This may stem from a read error, because a much larger clone lies one nucleotide away. The chain employs TRBV4-2 and TRBJ1-1, with 8 bases identical to TRBD1. The CDR3 contains 17 residues. Looked up from germline, CDR1 is LGHNA and CDR2 is YNFKEQ. This chain's CDR3 is CASSQVGQVIMNAEAFF. The CDR3 DNA is TGTGCCAGCAGCCAAGTGGGACAGGTCATCATGAACGCTGAAGCTTTCTTT.

The sample holds many counts of this clonotype. The chain links TRBV5-6 to TRBJ2-7, with 7 bases identical to TRBD1. V lost 7 bases to trimming and J lost 4 bases; unmatched junction nucleotides: 5. CDR1 SGHDT and CDR2 YYEEEE come from the germline V gene. This CDR3 is 12 amino acids long. The DNA of the CDR3 is TGTGCCAGCCGGACAGGTTCGTACGAGCAGTACTTC. Protein: CASRTGSYEQYF. Drawing the rest from reference TRBV5-6 and TRBJ2-7, the complete variable domain is DAGVTQSPTHLIKTRGQQVTLRCSPKSGHDTVSWYQQALGQGPQFIFQYYEEEERQRGNFPDRFSGHQFPNYSSELNVNALLLGDSALYLCASRTGSYEQYFGPGTRLTVT.

The chain uses TRBV9 and TRBJ1-1; no reliable D call. The length of the CDR3 is 14 residues. Germline V gene data show CDR1 as SGDLS and CDR2 as YYNGEE. Trimming removed 4 bases at V and 0 bases at J, with 10 bases between. This chain's CDR3 is CASSLSALNTEAFF. In nucleotides, the CDR3 is TGTGCCAGCAGCTTATCAGCGTTGAACACTGAAGCTTTCTTT.

The chain combines TRBV10-3 with TRBJ1-1; the D is unclear. Trimming took 7 bases from V and 1 from J, leaving 10 bases between them. From germline, CDR1 is ENHRY and CDR2 SYGVKD. The length of the CDR3 is 13 residues. The CDR3 DNA reads TGTGCCATCAAGAGCCAGGAGAACACTGAAGCTTTCTTT. This codes for CAIKSQENTEAFF.